This T cell receptor (beta chain) emerged from a study of OX40 agonist ivuxolimab in advanced cancers. Clones were sequenced by immunoSEQ multiplex PCR, and TCRdb holds only the in-frame ones, with some missing. The sample lists about 40,000 clones; 75% to 85% were seen once. At baseline, cycle 4 day 1, and cycle 7 day 1, blood was sampled. This clone has only one observation. The CDR3 runs 17 residues. The ends lost 4 bases at V and 0 bases at J; junction bases unmatched: 8. The germline gives CDR1 SGHNT, CDR2 YYREEE (reference sequence). The receptor was isolated from an adult with an advanced solid tumor such as melanoma, head and neck, liver or kidney cancer. The gene calls are TRBV5-4 and TRBJ1-2; 11 bases line up with TRBD1. This specimen was CD4+ or CD8+ T cells sorted from blood, taken in a trial of the OX40 agonist ivuxolimab. In DNA form, the CDR3 reads TGTGCCAGCAGCCCGACTCCGGGACAGGGGGCTAACTATGGCTACACCTTC. Residues: CASSPTPGQGANYGYTF.